Listed here is a single T cell receptor beta chain. A single count supports this clone. Its antigen remains unidentified. Base qualities were left out, and no much larger clone turns up one base away. CDR1 and CDR2, per the germline V gene (reference sequence), are LNHDA and SQIVND. The CDR3 measures 11 amino acids from cysteine to phenylalanine. The only DNA kept is the CDR3, 33 bases in frame from the first base. For this chain, trimming is 8 bases at the V end and 10 bases at the J end, and the number of junction bases without a gene match is 4. In light of the paper, this sample's time point label describes: peripheral blood 6 weeks after treatment start. The cohort comprised nearly 30 patients with locally advanced or metastatic urothelial carcinoma treated at Memorial Sloan Kettering on a trial protocol. Peripheral blood mononuclear cells were collected pretreatment and during treatment, with between 1 and 8 total time points per patient. The Qiagen DNeasy Blood extraction kit was used to purify genomic DNA from total PBMCs and from tumor samples. PBMCs were collected pretreatment and during treatment, and were isolated and stored as previously described.

Each PCR received spiked-in synthetic TCR analog templates so that absolute template abundance could be estimated from read counts. The immunoSEQ assay was used to amplify TCRbeta CDR3 regions from genomic DNA with bias-controlled V and J gene primers. Sequencing of rearranged TCRbeta segments was performed at approximately 20X coverage. Turning to the authors' computational methods: Sequencing errors were corrected by clustering and CDR3s were annotated against IMGT to assign V, D and J genes. Out-of-frame and stop-codon sequences were excluded, and only productive TCRbeta rearrangements were used in downstream analyses. Clonality was calculated as one minus the Shannon entropy normalized by the log of the number of unique productive sequences. Fisher's exact test with Benjamini-Hochberg correction, using a cutoff of adjusted p below 0.01, was how clones that differed between time points or between blood and tumor were identified. This immuneACCESS table, as held by TCRdb, lists in-frame sequences with V and J called but not all clones. Of the missing ones, under half trace to an unresolved V gene in checked studies; the others have no known cause. Clone size and V and J calls were adopted from that table, with D and trimming inferred from the DNA. This sample comprises about 30,000 clones, around 80% of them detected only once. The ten largest account for about 3.7% of the sample.

This sample was taken from a study of PD-L1 blockade in urothelial cancer (dated by TCRdb to about 2017). For the wider study: All patients started therapy around 2014 and received atezolizumab 1,200 mg intravenously every 3 weeks. About 90% of the roughly 30 patients were identified as males with urothelial cancer of bladder origin, and a prior smoking history was reported by 18 of 29 patients. An ECOG performance status of 0 or 1 was recorded for the patients, and 0 to 3 prior chemotherapy regimens had been received by the patients. Blood samples were analyzed 3 weeks after the start of treatment (second dose) and 6 weeks after the start of treatment. Blood samples yielded a median of roughly 150,000 T cells and some 80,000 unique TCRs, with median clonality 0.080. The study, an exploratory multi-omic analysis, examined somatic, immune and clinical correlates of response to PD-L1 blockade with atezolizumab in urothelial cancer. Pretreatment tumor samples, along with matched peripheral blood serially collected before and after atezolizumab treatment, were subjected to TCR sequencing. Durable clinical benefit meant progression-free survival longer than 6 months, and TCR features were also tested against progression-free and overall survival. In the same patients, pretreatment tumors underwent whole exome sequencing and RNA sequencing in addition to TCR sequencing. About 10 patients achieved durable clinical benefit and some 21 did not. Around 30 patients had pretreatment blood TCR-seq, roughly 24 had at least one posttreatment blood collection, and roughly 24 had tumor TCR-seq.

The research as a whole found: A pretreatment peripheral blood TCR clonality below the median was linked to improved progression-free and overall survival. Because the sample size was small (n ≈ 27) and many exploratory analyses were performed, the results are intended to be hypothesis-generating. At 3 weeks after the start of treatment, tumor-associated TCR clones in peripheral blood had expanded more in patients with durable benefit (n ≈ 20, p = 0.022).

This TCR came from a man in his sixties or seventies with urothelial cancer. The sample in question was PBMCs, obtained around atezolizumab (anti-PD-L1) treatment. The sequence is built from TRBV19 and TRBJ2-1; 8 nucleotides in the junction match TRBD1. The nucleotides are TGTGCCAGTGGGACAGGAGAGGAGCAGTTCTTC. It is translated as CASGTGEEQFF.